These 32 T cell receptor beta chains originate from one sample sequenced in a study of OX40 agonist ivuxolimab in advanced cancers. Generated by immunoSEQ multiplex PCR, the TCRdb table keeps only in-frame clones and is missing some. The table has tens of thousands of clones, 89% seen once. This sample comprised CD4+ or CD8+ T cells sorted from blood, obtained in a trial of the OX40 agonist ivuxolimab. The receptors stem from an adult with an advanced solid tumor such as melanoma, head and neck, liver or kidney cancer.

The V and J genes are TRBV5-4 and TRBJ1-6, with D possibly matching TRBD1 (5 bases). Trimming left V 0 bases short and J 7 bases short, with 11 bases between. Germline CDR1 reads SGHNT; CDR2 reads YYREEE (reference sequence). The CDR3 is made up of 15 amino acids. CDR3 bases: TGTGCCAGCAGCTTGGGGGGCGCCGACAATTCACCCCTCCACTTT. This codes for CASSLGGADNSPLHF.

The J gene is TRBJ2-7, the V gene TRBV6-5, with 7 bases matching TRBD1. Losses at the gene ends were 1 base for V and 3 bases for J; bases not matched to a gene: 6. The length of the CDR3 is 15 residues. CDR1 and CDR2 from the germline V gene are MNHEY and SVGAGI. CDR3 sequence (DNA): TGTGCCAGCAGTTACTTACCAAGGGACAGCTACGAGCAGTACTTC. Its protein product is CASSYLPRDSYEQYF.

This clone has only a few counts. The chain has TRBV7-2 and TRBJ2-3; D is possibly TRBD2 (5 bases). This CDR3 is built from 16 residues. Germline V gene data show CDR1 as SGHTA and CDR2 as FQGNSA. Trimming removed 1 base from V and 4 bases from J, with 15 bases in between. The CDR3 region has the DNA TGTGCCAGCAGCTTAGGGCCGGGAAACAGCGCAGATACGCAGTATTTT. Translation gives CASSLGPGNSADTQYF.

The chain couples TRBV11-2 to TRBJ2-3; 11 positions agree with TRBD2. CDR3 length equals 17 residues. The ends lost 5 bases at V and 3 bases at J; junction bases unmatched: 10. CDR1 and CDR2 from the germline V gene are SGHAT and FQNNGV. The CDR3 sequence is CASSPGLAASRTDTQYF. The CDR3 nucleotides read TGTGCCAGCAGCCCGGGACTAGCGGCCTCACGGACAGATACGCAGTATTTT.

The chain joins TRBV7-3 to TRBJ2-5, with 11 bases identical to TRBD1. The CDR3 has 17 residues. Germline V gene data show CDR1 as SGHTA and CDR2 as FQGTGA. J gave up 1 base and V 4 bases, and 8 bases lay outside the gene matches. The CDR3 DNA is TGTGCCAGCAGCTCCGGACAGGGGGCATTACTCCAAGAGACCCAGTACTTC. Translation gives CASSSGQGALLQETQYF.

The V and J genes are TRBV6-1 and TRBJ2-7; TRBD2 might be the D (5 bases). CDR3 length: 14 residues. V lost 1 base and J lost 2, with 9 bases in between. Germline V gene sequence: CDR1 MNHNS, CDR2 SASEGT. CDR3 amino acids: CASSEDAGPYEQYF. The CDR3 region has the DNA TGTGCCAGCAGTGAAGACGCGGGCCCCTACGAGCAGTACTTC.

This clone was found once. The chain recombines TRBV6-1 with TRBJ1-1; possible D gene TRBD1, 6 bases. The CDR3 is 14 residues long. Germline CDR1 is MNHNS and CDR2 is SASEGT. V lost 8 bases, J lost 4 bases, and 17 bases lay in between. In DNA, the CDR3 is TGTGCCAGCGAGGAGGGGGGGACGTTCACTGAAGCTTTCTTT. Translated: CASEEGGTFTEAFF.

This clone is a singleton in its sample. Other DNA sequences in the same sample also yield this CDR3. The rearrangement links TRBV19 to TRBJ1-1; D remains ambiguous. From germline, CDR1 is LNHDA and CDR2 SQIVND (reference sequence). The CDR3 length is 13 residues. Trimming cost V 4 bases and J 5 bases, with 11 bases left between them. This chain's CDR3 is CASSTGGGTEAFF. The CDR3 region has the DNA TGTGCCAGTAGTACGGGCGGCGGGACTGAAGCTTTCTTT.

This clone was picked up one time. The V gene is TRBV27, the J gene TRBJ2-7, with 8 bases lining up with TRBD1. CDR3 length: 12 residues. Germline CDR1 reads MNHEY; CDR2 reads SMNVEV (reference sequence). Germline trimming cut 10 bases from V and 5 bases from J; bases unmatched to any gene: 7. CDR3: CATRTGWNEQYF. The CDR3 DNA is TGTGCCACCAGGACAGGGTGGAACGAGCAGTACTTC.

V usage is TRBV9 and J usage is TRBJ2-7; perhaps TRBD2 as D (7 bases). The germline CDR1 and CDR2 sequences are SGDLS and YYNGEE. The CDR3 extends over 15 amino acids. Trimming took off 1 base at V and 5 bases at J, with 16 bases between the two ends. The CDR3 bases are TGTGCCAGCAGCGTAAACGGGGGGCGGAACCACGAGCAGTACTTC. Residues: CASSVNGGRNHEQYF.

This sequence joins TRBV25-1 and TRBJ2-7; 8 bases are shared with TRBD1. The CDR3 loop spans 15 amino acids. Germline trimming cut 6 bases from V and 2 bases from J; bases unmatched to any gene: 9. The germline V gene encodes CDR1 MGHDK and CDR2 SYGVNS. CDR3 residues: CASSVTNRGTYEQYF. The CDR3 DNA reads TGTGCCAGCAGCGTTACCAACAGGGGGACCTACGAGCAGTACTTC.

The rearrangement uses TRBV19 and TRBJ2-4; a weak D match, TRBD2 (6 bases). Germline-derived CDR1 and CDR2 are LNHDA and SQIVND (reference sequence). V was clipped by 2 bases and J by 0 bases, with 14 bases between them. The CDR3 has 17 residues. The CDR3 bases are TGTGCCAGTAGTATATCCCCGGGACTTATAGCCAAAAACATTCAGTACTTC. Its protein product is CASSISPGLIAKNIQYF.

J is TRBJ2-5 and V is TRBV15; D may be TRBD1 (5 bases). The CDR3 consists of 15 residues. Germline CDR1 LNHNV, CDR2 YYDKDF (reference sequence). V shed 4 bases and J shed 2 bases, with 14 bases lying between them. Here the CDR3 DNA reads TGTGCCACCAGCACCGTAGGGGCCCTACAAGAGACCCAGTACTTC. Translation gives CATSTVGALQETQYF. Supplemented by reference TRBV15 and TRBJ2-5, the full variable domain reads DAMVIQNPRYQVTQFGKPVTLSCSQTLNHNVMYWYQQKSSQAPKLLFHYYDKDFNNEADTPDNFQSRRPNTSFCFLDIRSPGLGDTAMYLCATSTVGALQETQYFGPGTRLLVL.

The chain employs TRBV7-6 and TRBJ2-7, with a tentative D call TRBD2 (7 bases). This CDR3 has 14 amino acids. Trimming took off 4 bases at V and 3 bases at J, with 13 bases between the two ends. CDR1 is SGHVS, CDR2 FNYEAQ, per germline. Here the CDR3 reads CASSSGEGVYEQYF. The CDR3, as DNA: TGTGCCAGCAGCTCAGGGGAGGGAGTCTACGAGCAGTACTTC. Full variable domain (missing parts from reference TRBV7-6 and TRBJ2-7): GAGVSQSPRYKVTKRGQDVALRCDPISGHVSLYWYRQALGQGPEFLTYFNYEAQQDKSGLPNDRFSAERPEGSISTLTIQRTEQRDSAMYRCASSSGEGVYEQYFGPGTRLTVT.

V and J are TRBV25-1 and TRBJ1-3; D is possibly TRBD1 (5 bases). V lost 4 bases and J lost 2, with 9 bases in between. Germline assignment: CDR1 MGHDK and CDR2 SYGVNS. CDR3 size: 14 residues. The CDR3 region has the DNA TGTGCCAGCAGTGTCGGGGGTGCTGGAAACACCATATATTTT. Translating gives CASSVGGAGNTIYF.

The V call is TRBV6-5, the J call TRBJ2-5; TRBD2 aligns across 11 bases. J gave up 5 bases and V 3 bases, and 5 bases lay outside the gene matches. Germline V CDR1 and CDR2: MNHEY, SVGAGI. CDR3 length: 15 residues. Here the CDR3 reads CASSYSGGAWETQYF. CDR3 coding DNA: TGTGCCAGCAGTTATAGCGGGGGGGCGTGGGAGACCCAGTACTTC.

This chain connects TRBV7-6 to TRBJ2-1; tentative D call: TRBD2 (7 bases). V was shortened by 5 bases and J by 3 bases, with 14 bases between the two germline ends. The CDR3 covers 15 residues. In germline, CDR1 is SGHVS, CDR2 FNYEAQ. This CDR3 reads CASSPGGGGYNEQFF. In DNA, the CDR3 is TGTGCCAGCAGCCCCGGGGGCGGGGGCTACAATGAGCAGTTCTTC.

The V call is TRBV20-1, the J call TRBJ2-1; D could derive from TRBD1 or TRBD2 (5 bases each). Germline CDR1 DFQATT, CDR2 SNEGSKA (reference sequence). The CDR3 runs 11 residues. V was pared by 2 bases and J by 9 bases, with 8 bases between. The CDR3 bases are TGCAGTGCTAGATACGGGACTGAGCAGTTCTTC. Encoded protein: CSARYGTEQFF.

The chain employs TRBV11-2 and TRBJ2-5; weak D call: TRBD2 (6 bases). The V and J ends lost 3 bases and 2 bases respectively, with 13 bases between them. Germline assignment: CDR1 SGHAT and CDR2 FQNNGV. The CDR3 has 15 residues. DNA of the CDR3: TGTGCCAGCAGCTTGGGCGGGAAAGAACAAGAGACCCAGTACTTC. This gives the protein CASSLGGKEQETQYF.

V is TRBV4-1 and J is TRBJ2-5; the D gene is possibly TRBD1 (6 bases). With 5 bases removed from V and 3 bases from J, the gap between germline ends came to 13 bases. Germline V lookup: CDR1 MGHRA, CDR2 YSYEKL. This CDR3 region has 14 residues. CDR3 in amino acids: CASSTPRGEETQYF. The CDR3 region has the DNA TGCGCCAGCAGCACACCCAGGGGAGAAGAGACCCAGTACTTC.

This clone showed up just once. The chain has TRBV15 and TRBJ2-1; D perhaps matches TRBD2 (7 bases). Germline values: CDR1 LNHNV, CDR2 YYDKDF (reference sequence). The CDR3 length is 16 residues. V dropped 5 bases and J dropped 2 bases, with 16 bases sitting between them. The CDR3 DNA reads TGTGCCACCAGCCGGGGGGCTAGCATTACCTACAATGAGCAGTTCTTC. It encodes CATSRGASITYNEQFF.

The sample holds one count of this clone. The chain links TRBV4-1 to TRBJ2-1, with D possibly TRBD1 on 5 matching bases. There are 18 residues in the CDR3. Per germline, CDR1 MGHRA and CDR2 YSYEKL. Trimming pared 4 bases from V and 0 bases from J, leaving 19 bases between. The CDR3 DNA reads as TGCGCCAGCAGCCCTTCGGGTTACACAGGAATCTCCTACAATGAGCAGTTCTTC. This codes for CASSPSGYTGISYNEQFF.

Sample share makes this clone medium-sized. The V and J genes are TRBV7-8 and TRBJ2-7, with a tentative D call TRBD1 (6 bases). The CDR3 runs to 17 residues. CDR1 and CDR2 (germline): SGHVS, FQNEAQ. The V end was cut by 7 bases, the J end by 0 bases, with 22 bases between. Written as DNA, the CDR3 is TGTGCCAGCACCGATCCCCCGGGACATGCTAACTCCTACGAGCAGTACTTC. Translating gives CASTDPPGHANSYEQYF.

The chain uses TRBV14 and TRBJ1-3, with D perhaps matching TRBD1 (5 bases). CDR3 length: 19 amino acids. Germline V gives CDR1 SGHDN, CDR2 FVKESK. The V gene lost 0 bases and the J gene lost 9 bases, with 27 bases spanning the gap. The CDR3 loop is CASSQDDLTVRTLRGTIYF. CDR3 bases: TGTGCCAGCAGCCAAGATGACTTAACGGTTCGGACTTTGAGGGGCACCATATATTTT.

J is TRBJ2-3 and V is TRBV11-2, with TRBD2 as a possible D gene (6 bases). The germline CDR1 and CDR2 sequences are SGHAT and FQNNGV. The CDR3 length is 15 residues. Trimming took off 5 bases at V and 4 bases at J, with 16 bases between the two ends. In DNA, the CDR3 is TGTGCCAGCAGCCTAGCTGGCAGGGAGGCAGATACGCAGTATTTT. It specifies CASSLAGREADTQYF.

The V and J genes are TRBV13 and TRBJ2-3; 8 bases agree with TRBD2. The CDR3 extends over 15 amino acids. Per the germline V gene, CDR1 is PRHDT and CDR2 is FYEKMQ (reference sequence). The J segment lost 1 base and the V segment lost 5 bases, leaving 5 bases of the junction unmatched. The CDR3 nucleotides are TGTGCCAGCAGCCCCCTACTAGCGGGCACAGATACGCAGTATTTT. Translation gives CASSPLLAGTDTQYF.

In this sample, this clone turned up once. The rearrangement joins TRBV29-1 to TRBJ1-2; 7 nucleotides match TRBD1. In germline, CDR1 is SQVTM, CDR2 ANQGSEA. This CDR3 is 12 amino acids long. V trimming: 6 bases; J trimming: 4 bases; junction bases outside the gene matches: 5. The CDR3 DNA sequence: TGCAGCGTGGGGACAGAGTTCTATGGCTACACCTTC. Its protein is CSVGTEFYGYTF.

The CDR3 DNA is TGTGCCAGCAGCTTAGATCCTTTGGGGGGCGATTATGGCTACACCTTC. It encodes CASSLDPLGGDYGYTF. The rearrangement links TRBV7-9 to TRBJ1-2; a weak D match, TRBD1 (6 bases). Trimming took 1 base from V and 5 from J, leaving 17 bases between them. CDR1 is SEHNR, CDR2 FQNEAQ, per germline (reference sequence). This CDR3 is built from 16 residues.

The genes are TRBV19 and TRBJ1-5, with TRBD1 matching 7 bases. This CDR3 comprises 13 residues. The germline gives CDR1 LNHDA, CDR2 SQIVND (reference sequence). Unmatched junction bases numbered 5, after V lost 7 bases and J lost 5 bases. The CDR3 region has the DNA TGTGCCAGTACCCAAAGGGGGCATCAGCCCCAGCATTTT. Residues: CASTQRGHQPQHF.

The genes are TRBV9 and TRBJ2-3; 9 bases map to TRBD1. Looked up from germline, CDR1 is SGDLS and CDR2 is YYNGEE. With 4 bases clipped from V and 2 bases from J, the junction kept 14 bases outside the gene matches. CDR3 length: 18 residues. CDR3 DNA: TGTGCCAGCAGCACCCCGAGGGTGGGACAGGGATTCACAGATACGCAGTATTTT. Encoded protein: CASSTPRVGQGFTDTQYF. Drawing the rest from reference TRBV9 and TRBJ2-3, the complete variable domain is DSGVTQTPKHLITATGQRVTLRCSPRSGDLSVYWYQQSLDQGLQFLIQYYNGEERAKGNILERFSAQQFPDLHSELNLSSLELGDSALYFCASSTPRVGQGFTDTQYFGPGTRLTVL.

V usage is TRBV7-8 and J usage is TRBJ1-1; tentative D call: TRBD1 (6 bases). V lost 1 base, J lost 10 bases, and 10 bases lay in between. This CDR3 comprises 12 residues. CDR1 SGHVS and CDR2 FQNEAQ come from the germline V gene. This CDR3 is CASSLGTVGAFF. The CDR3 DNA reads as TGTGCCAGCAGCTTAGGGACAGTAGGAGCTTTCTTT. The full variable domain, completed using reference TRBV7-8 and TRBJ1-1, is GAGVSQSPRYKVAKRGQDVALRCDPISGHVSLFWYQQALGQGPEFLTYFQNEAQLDKSGLPSDRFFAERPEGSVSTLKIQRTQQEDSAVYLCASSLGTVGAFFGQGTRLTVV.

This chain uses TRBV6-5 with TRBJ2-7, with TRBD1 identical over 11 bases. V gave up 5 bases and J gave up 5 bases; unmatched junction bases: 5. Per the germline V gene, CDR1 is MNHEY and CDR2 is SVGAGI. This CDR3 has 14 amino acids. DNA of the CDR3: TGTGCCAGCAGTCCGTGGACAGGGGGCAACGAGCAGTACTTC. Translated, it gives CASSPWTGGNEQYF.